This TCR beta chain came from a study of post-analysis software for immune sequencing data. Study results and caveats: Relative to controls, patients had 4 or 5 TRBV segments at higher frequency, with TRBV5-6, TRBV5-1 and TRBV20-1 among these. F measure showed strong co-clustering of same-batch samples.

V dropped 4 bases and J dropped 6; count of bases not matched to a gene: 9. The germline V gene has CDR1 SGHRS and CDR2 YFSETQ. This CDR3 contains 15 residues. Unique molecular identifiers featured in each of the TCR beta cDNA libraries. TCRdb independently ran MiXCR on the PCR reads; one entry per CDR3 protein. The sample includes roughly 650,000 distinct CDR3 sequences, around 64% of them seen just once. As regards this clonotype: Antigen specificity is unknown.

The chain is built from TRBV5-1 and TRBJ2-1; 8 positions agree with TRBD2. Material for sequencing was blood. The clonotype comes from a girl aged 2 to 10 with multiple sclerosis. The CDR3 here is CASSGTTSGRNEQFF. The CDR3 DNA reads TGCGCCAGCAGCGGGACAACTAGCGGACGCAATGAGCAGTTCTTC. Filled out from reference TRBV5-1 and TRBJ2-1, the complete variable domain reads KAGVTQTPRYLIKTRGQQVTLSCSPISGHRSVSWYQQTPGQGLQFLFEYFSETQRNKGNFPGRFSGRQFSNSRSEMNVSTLELGDSALYLCASSGTTSGRNEQFFGPGTRLTVL.